These 29 T cell receptor beta chains share one sample of origin, sequenced in a study of PD-1 blockade in classical Hodgkin lymphoma. Specified time point: cycle 4 day 1 (C4D1), after about 6 weeks of nivolumab. Brentuximab vedotin exposure varied among the patients, all of whom had relapsed after autologous stem cell transplantation. Starting with thawed PBMCs, CD4+ T cells were purified by magnetic negative selection. Profiling relied on immunoSEQ multiplex PCR, and the TCRdb table lists in-frame clones only, not all of them. The table records fewer than 20,000 clones, 60% to 85% of them present only once. Sequences were derived from CD4+ T cells from blood, sampled before the fourth cycle of nivolumab. The receptors shown here come from a human donor with classical Hodgkin lymphoma.

This chain joins TRBV6-1 and TRBJ1-3; the D gene is possibly TRBD1 (6 bases). The V end lost 4 bases, the J end lost 0 bases, and 10 bases lay between the germline ends. Germline-derived CDR1 and CDR2 are MNHNS and SASEGT. This CDR3 comprises 15 residues. CDR3 amino acids: CASSVQGLSGNTIYF. Written as DNA, the CDR3 is TGTGCCAGCAGTGTACAGGGACTCTCTGGAAACACCATATATTTT.

The genes are TRBV5-4 and TRBJ2-1, with TRBD1 matching 10 bases. CDR1 and CDR2 (germline): SGHNT, YYREEE (reference sequence). Trimming cost V 4 bases and J 3 bases; bases outside gene matches: 4. CDR3 length: 15 amino acids. Here the CDR3 reads CASSPTGGSYNEQFF. The CDR3, as DNA: TGTGCCAGCAGCCCGACAGGGGGCAGCTACAATGAGCAGTTCTTC. The whole variable domain, filled in from reference TRBV5-4 and TRBJ2-1, reads ETGVTQSPTHLIKTRGQQVTLRCSSQSGHNTVSWYQQALGQGPQFIFQYYREEENGRGNFPPRFSGLQFPNYSSELNVNALELDDSALYLCASSPTGGSYNEQFFGPGTRLTVL.

This clone has just one count. The chain is built from TRBV18 and TRBJ2-7; no definite D call. CDR1 is KGHSH, CDR2 LQKENI, per germline. The length of the CDR3 is 12 residues. V was clipped by 2 bases and J by 6 bases, with 8 bases between them. The chain's CDR3 is CASSPKGGEQYF. The CDR3 DNA follows: TGTGCCAGCTCACCAAAGGGCGGCGAGCAGTACTTC.

The chain combines TRBV7-2 with TRBJ2-7; D possibly corresponds to TRBD2 (6 bases). Trimming pared 1 base from V and 2 bases from J, leaving 9 bases between. Germline loops: CDR1 SGHTA, CDR2 FQGNSA. This CDR3 has 14 amino acids. This CDR3 reads CASSLGPGAYEQYF. CDR3 nucleotides: TGTGCCAGCAGCTTAGGACCGGGAGCCTACGAGCAGTACTTC.

V and J are TRBV4-2 and TRBJ2-7; D ambiguous. Germline V gene sequence: CDR1 LGHNA, CDR2 YNFKEQ. The CDR3 is made up of 14 amino acids. Trimming removed 4 bases at V and 4 bases at J, with 14 bases between. The CDR3 protein is CASSPRGLQYEQYF. DNA of the CDR3: TGTGCCAGCAGCCCCCGAGGCCTGCAGTACGAGCAGTACTTC.

The chain carries TRBV27 and TRBJ1-4, with D unresolved. Germline V CDR1 and CDR2: MNHEY, SMNVEV (reference sequence). The CDR3 length is 12 residues. V lost 9 bases and J 8 bases, leaving 13 bases between the germline ends. The CDR3 reads CASGVHGEKLFF. The CDR3 nucleotides are TGTGCCAGTGGGGTGCACGGGGAAAAACTGTTTTTT.

V is TRBV28 and J is TRBJ1-3; 7 bases fit TRBD1. The CDR3 covers 16 residues. J was trimmed by 1 base and V by 5 bases; bases with no gene match: 8. Germline V gives CDR1 MDHEN, CDR2 SYDVKM. The chain's CDR3 is CASSTTGFGSGNTIYF. The CDR3 DNA reads TGTGCCAGCAGTACGACAGGGTTCGGATCTGGAAACACCATATATTTT.

This clone has a handful of counts. The chain combines TRBV10-1 with TRBJ2-7; 10 bases match TRBD2. The ends lost 3 bases at V and 7 bases at J; junction bases unmatched: 9. This CDR3 contains 15 residues. Germline V gene lookup returns CDR1 WNHNN and CDR2 SYGVQD (reference sequence). CDR3 bases: TGCGCCAGCAGTGACTACCTAGCGGGAGTATCAGAGCAGTACTTC. The encoded protein is CASSDYLAGVSEQYF.

The DNA of the CDR3 is TGTGCCAGCAGTTCTCCATGGTGGCATACGCAGTATTTT. Translating it yields CASSSPWWHTQYF. This chain uses TRBV27 with TRBJ2-3; no clear D. The CDR3 consists of 13 residues. Per the germline V gene, CDR1 is MNHEY and CDR2 is SMNVEV (reference sequence). The V gene lost 4 bases and the J gene lost 7 bases, with 12 bases spanning the gap.

This chain uses TRBV19 with TRBJ1-1; maybe TRBD1 (5 bases). The CDR3 has 16 amino acids. With 1 base removed from V and 0 bases from J, the gap between germline ends came to 12 bases. Germline CDR1 reads LNHDA; CDR2 reads SQIVND (reference sequence). CDR3 DNA sequence: TGTGCCAGTAGTATAGTACCAGGGCGCCTGAACACTGAAGCTTTCTTT. It translates to CASSIVPGRLNTEAFF.

The rearrangement uses TRBV13 and TRBJ2-7, with D possibly being TRBD2 (6 bases). From germline, CDR1 is PRHDT and CDR2 FYEKMQ (reference sequence). The length of the CDR3 is 14 residues. The V end lost 1 base, the J end lost 4 bases, and 11 bases lay between the germline ends. The DNA of the CDR3 is TGTGCCAGCAGCTTAGTCGGGAGTAGGTACGAGCAGTACTTC. Its protein product is CASSLVGSRYEQYF.

This clone was picked up a small number of times. The chain recombines TRBV2 with TRBJ2-2, with a weak D call TRBD1 (6 bases). The CDR3 is made up of 15 amino acids. CDR1 is SNHLY and CDR2 is FYNNEI in the germline V gene. Trimming shortened V by 7 bases and J by 3 bases, and 15 bases separated the two germline ends. CDR3 sequence (DNA): TGTGCCAGCAACCGACTGGGGGCAGACACCGGGGAGCTGTTTTTT. Its translation is CASNRLGADTGELFF.

V and J are TRBV29-1 and TRBJ1-5; 8 bases fit TRBD1. The CDR3 runs 15 residues. With V trimmed by 6 bases and J by 0 bases, 7 bases remained unmatched. In germline, CDR1 is SQVTM, CDR2 ANQGSEA. For the CDR3, the DNA is TGCAGCGTAGCTATACAGGGGGATAGCAATCAGCCCCAGCATTTT. Its protein is CSVAIQGDSNQPQHF.

This clone was detected only once. This sequence joins TRBV4-2 and TRBJ2-7; D possibly corresponds to TRBD2 (6 bases). Germline CDR1 reads LGHNA; CDR2 reads YNFKEQ. The CDR3 runs 16 residues. Deletions cut 4 bases from V and 3 bases from J, with 19 bases between. CDR3 coding DNA: TGTGCCAGCAGCCCCCGCCGGACGGGGGACGACTACGAGCAGTACTTC. This translates into CASSPRRTGDDYEQYF.

The rearrangement uses TRBV2 and TRBJ2-6, with D unclear. The germline gives CDR1 SNHLY, CDR2 FYNNEI. V was cut by 3 bases and J by 0 bases, with 12 bases left in between. This CDR3 contains 17 residues. The CDR3: CASSDSFGDSGANVLTF. The DNA of the CDR3 is TGTGCCAGCAGTGACTCTTTTGGGGACTCTGGGGCCAACGTCCTGACTTTC.

This clone was observed a handful of times. V is TRBV4-1 and J is TRBJ2-7; TRBD1 matches at 7 bases. J gave up 0 bases and V 3 bases, and 8 bases lay outside the gene matches. This CDR3 comprises 16 residues. The V gene's germline CDR1 is MGHRA and CDR2 YSYEKL. CDR3 in amino acids: CASSHGVGTDSYEQYF. CDR3 coding DNA: TGCGCCAGCAGCCATGGCGTGGGGACAGACTCCTACGAGCAGTACTTC.

The gene calls are TRBV19 and TRBJ1-4; D is unclear. V was pared by 10 bases and J by 5 bases, with 20 bases between. The germline V gene encodes CDR1 LNHDA and CDR2 SQIVND (reference sequence). The CDR3 length is 15 residues. The CDR3 region has the DNA TGTGCCACCCGAGGGCCAGGTTTAGGAAATGAAAAACTGTTTTTT. Residues: CATRGPGLGNEKLFF.

V is TRBV18 and J is TRBJ2-5; D may correspond to TRBD1 or TRBD2 (6 bases each). Germline CDR1 is KGHSH and CDR2 is LQKENI. CDR3 length: 13 residues. V dropped 7 bases and J dropped 5 bases, with 14 bases sitting between them. The CDR3 is CASCGGGGETQYF. Written as DNA, the CDR3 is TGTGCCAGCTGTGGAGGGGGAGGCGAGACCCAGTACTTC. The variable domain in full, completed from reference TRBV18 and TRBJ2-5, reads NAGVMQNPRHLVRRRGQEARLRCSPMKGHSHVYWYRQLPEEGLKFMVYLQKENIIDESGMPKERFSAEFPKEGPSILRIQQVVRGDSAAYFCASCGGGGETQYFGPGTRLLVL.

The V gene is TRBV5-6, the J gene TRBJ2-5; possibly TRBD1 or TRBD2 for D (5 bases each). The V gene lost 4 bases and the J gene lost 4 bases, with 11 bases spanning the gap. Germline V gene sequence: CDR1 SGHDT, CDR2 YYEEEE. The CDR3 length is 13 residues. CDR3 sequence (DNA): TGTGCCAGCAGCCCGACTGGGGGAGAGACCCAGTACTTC. It specifies CASSPTGGETQYF. Complete variable domain (other parts from reference TRBV5-6 and TRBJ2-5): DAGVTQSPTHLIKTRGQQVTLRCSPKSGHDTVSWYQQALGQGPQFIFQYYEEEERQRGNFPDRFSGHQFPNYSSELNVNALLLGDSALYLCASSPTGGETQYFGPGTRLLVL.

This chain joins TRBV6-5 and TRBJ1-1, with TRBD1 identical over 9 bases. Trimming cost V 6 bases and J 7 bases; bases outside gene matches: 6. Germline V gene data show CDR1 as MNHEY and CDR2 as SVGAGI. The CDR3 contains 13 residues. CDR3 loop: CASRRTGVGEAFF. The CDR3 nucleotides are TGTGCCAGCAGAAGGACAGGGGTAGGTGAAGCTTTCTTT.

The rearrangement uses TRBV2 and TRBJ2-5; TRBD2 agrees at 12 bases. This CDR3 comprises 16 residues. After removal of 8 bases from V and 2 bases from J, the junction contained 9 bases not matched to a gene. Germline CDR1 reads SNHLY; CDR2 reads FYNNEI. The DNA for the CDR3 is TGTGCCAGCCCACTAGCGGGAGGTGGGGCACAAGAGACCCAGTACTTC. Its protein is CASPLAGGGAQETQYF.

This chain joins TRBV11-3 and TRBJ2-5, with 10 bases that match TRBD2. CDR1 is SGHNT, CDR2 YENEEA, per germline. V gave up 5 bases and J gave up 4 bases; unmatched junction bases: 13. The CDR3 sequence is 17 residues long. This chain's CDR3 is CASSQSRTSGGGETQYF. DNA of the CDR3: TGTGCCAGCAGCCAATCCCGGACTAGCGGAGGGGGAGAGACCCAGTACTTC.

The chain couples TRBV6-1 to TRBJ1-1; possibly TRBD1 for D (6 bases). The CDR3 runs to 12 residues. Looked up from germline, CDR1 is MNHNS and CDR2 is SASEGT. The V gene lost 4 bases and the J gene lost 4 bases, with 7 bases spanning the gap. The CDR3, as DNA: TGTGCCAGCAGTGGCAGGGGCACTGAAGCTTTCTTT. This gives the protein CASSGRGTEAFF.

The chain recombines TRBV5-1 with TRBJ1-1, with TRBD1 as a possible D gene (5 bases). Trimming removed 2 bases at V and 5 bases at J, with 16 bases between. The germline CDR1 and CDR2 sequences are SGHRS and YFSETQ. CDR3 size: 15 residues. This CDR3 reads CASSLGSGSGTEAFF. In DNA, the CDR3 is TGCGCCAGCAGCTTAGGTAGCGGCTCAGGGACTGAAGCTTTCTTT.

V gene TRBV10-3 combines with J gene TRBJ2-7; D not certain. Germline V gives CDR1 ENHRY, CDR2 SYGVKD. This CDR3 has 11 amino acids. V gave up 4 bases and J gave up 5 bases, with 6 bases separating them. The CDR3 protein is CAISGRDEQYF. The CDR3 region has the DNA TGTGCCATCAGTGGTCGGGACGAGCAGTACTTC.

The V call is TRBV5-1, the J call TRBJ2-5; 8 bases map to TRBD2. This CDR3 comprises 18 residues. Germline V gene sequence: CDR1 SGHRS, CDR2 YFSETQ. V shed 0 bases and J 2 bases; nucleotides not matched to a gene: 12. In DNA form, the CDR3 reads TGCGCCAGCAGCTTGGGCGCGGGAGGAACGATGGGTCAAGAGACCCAGTACTTC. Encoded protein: CASSLGAGGTMGQETQYF.

The CDR3 DNA sequence: TGTGCCAGCAGCTTAGCGACTAGAAGCCCGACGAACACCGGGGAGCTGTTTTTT. Translation: CASSLATRSPTNTGELFF. This chain joins TRBV7-6 and TRBJ2-2; tentatively, D is TRBD2 (6 bases). The V and J ends lost 0 bases and 0 bases respectively, with 14 bases between them. Germline CDR1 SGHVS, CDR2 FNYEAQ. The CDR3 runs to 18 residues.

A few counts support this clone. The rearrangement joins TRBV5-8 to TRBJ2-5, with 10 nucleotides matching TRBD2. The CDR3 is made up of 14 amino acids. Trimming cost V 3 bases and J 5 bases; bases outside gene matches: 4. Germline V gene sequence: CDR1 SGHTS, CDR2 YDEGEE. As DNA, the CDR3 is TGTGCCAGCAGCTCCAAGACTAGCGGGGAGACCCAGTACTTC. Its translation is CASSSKTSGETQYF.

In its sample, this clone ranks as medium-sized (0.01 to 0.1%). The chain combines TRBV18 with TRBJ1-1, with no clear D. The V gene lost 2 bases and the J gene lost 7 bases, with 8 bases spanning the gap. Looked up from germline, CDR1 is KGHSH and CDR2 is LQKENI. This CDR3 spans 12 amino acids. CDR3 DNA: TGTGCCAGCTCACCAAACGGAATTGAAGCTTTCTTT. It specifies CASSPNGIEAFF.